This T cell receptor beta chain was recovered during a study of T-cell reconstitution after alpha-beta-depleted transplantation in children. A library of TCRbeta sequences, prepared with unique molecular identifiers, was generated. TCRdb used MiXCR to reprocess the PCR reads, holding one entry per CDR3 protein. The sample records about 580,000 distinct CDR3 sequences, more than 20% being singletons. Findings and caveats of the study: T-cell counts and diversity at one year following transplant were attributed mainly to newly produced T cells.

The germline CDR1 and CDR2 sequences are SGHRS and YFSETQ. V was pared by 4 bases and J by 7 bases, with 15 bases between. The CDR3 extends over 14 amino acids. About this clonotype itself: Its antigen is still unknown.

The specimen comprised PBMCs, sampled before TCRalphabeta/CD19-depleted stem cell transplant. The TCR originated in a boy under two years old with Wiskott-Aldrich syndrome, due to receive a stem cell transplant. V gene TRBV5-1 combines with J gene TRBJ2-1; possible D gene TRBD2, 7 bases. The CDR3 sequence is CASSRGAGGNEQFF. As DNA, the CDR3 is TGCGCCAGCAGCCGGGGGGCCGGGGGGAATGAGCAGTTCTTC. Supplemented by reference TRBV5-1 and TRBJ2-1, the full variable domain reads KAGVTQTPRYLIKTRGQQVTLSCSPISGHRSVSWYQQTPGQGLQFLFEYFSETQRNKGNFPGRFSGRQFSNSRSEMNVSTLELGDSALYLCASSRGAGGNEQFFGPGTRLTVL.